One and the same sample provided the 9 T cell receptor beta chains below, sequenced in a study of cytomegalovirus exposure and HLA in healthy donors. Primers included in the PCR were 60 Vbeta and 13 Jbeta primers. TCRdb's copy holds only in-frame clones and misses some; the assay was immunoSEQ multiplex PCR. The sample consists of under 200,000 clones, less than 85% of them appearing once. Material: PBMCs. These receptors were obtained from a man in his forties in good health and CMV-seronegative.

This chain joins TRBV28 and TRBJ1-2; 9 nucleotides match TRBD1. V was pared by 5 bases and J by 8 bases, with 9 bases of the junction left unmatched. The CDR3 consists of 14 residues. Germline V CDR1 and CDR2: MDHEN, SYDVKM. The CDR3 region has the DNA TGTGCCAGCAGTCCGCCCGACAGGGGGTGGGGCTACACCTTC. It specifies CASSPPDRGWGYTF.

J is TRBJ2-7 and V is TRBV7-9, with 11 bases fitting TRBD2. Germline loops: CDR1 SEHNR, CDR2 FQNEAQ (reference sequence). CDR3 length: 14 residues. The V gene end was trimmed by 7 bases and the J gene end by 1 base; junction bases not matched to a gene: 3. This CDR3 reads CASTRTSGSYEQYF. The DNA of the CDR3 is TGTGCCAGCACCCGGACTAGCGGGTCCTACGAGCAGTACTTC.

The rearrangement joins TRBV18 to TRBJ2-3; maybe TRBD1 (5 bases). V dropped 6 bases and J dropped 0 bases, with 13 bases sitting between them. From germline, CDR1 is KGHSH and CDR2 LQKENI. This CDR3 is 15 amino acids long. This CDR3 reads CASSPDRTSTDTQYF. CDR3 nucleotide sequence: TGTGCCAGCTCGCCAGACAGAACTAGCACAGATACGCAGTATTTT. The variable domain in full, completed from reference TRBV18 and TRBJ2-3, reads NAGVMQNPRHLVRRRGQEARLRCSPMKGHSHVYWYRQLPEEGLKFMVYLQKENIIDESGMPKERFSAEFPKEGPSILRIQQVVRGDSAAYFCASSPDRTSTDTQYFGPGTRLTVL.

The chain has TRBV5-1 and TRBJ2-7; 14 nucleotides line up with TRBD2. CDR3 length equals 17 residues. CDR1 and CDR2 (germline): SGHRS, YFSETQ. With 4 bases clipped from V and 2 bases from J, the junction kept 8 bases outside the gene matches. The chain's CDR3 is CASSPSGTSGGTYEQYF. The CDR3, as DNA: TGCGCCAGCAGCCCTTCCGGGACTAGCGGGGGAACCTACGAGCAGTACTTC.

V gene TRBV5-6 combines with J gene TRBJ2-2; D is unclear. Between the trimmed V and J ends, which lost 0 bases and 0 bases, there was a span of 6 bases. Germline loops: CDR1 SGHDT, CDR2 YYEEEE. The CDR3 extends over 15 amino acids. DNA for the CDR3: TGTGCCAGCAGCTTGGTCCCAACGAACACCGGGGAGCTGTTTTTT. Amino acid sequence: CASSLVPTNTGELFF.

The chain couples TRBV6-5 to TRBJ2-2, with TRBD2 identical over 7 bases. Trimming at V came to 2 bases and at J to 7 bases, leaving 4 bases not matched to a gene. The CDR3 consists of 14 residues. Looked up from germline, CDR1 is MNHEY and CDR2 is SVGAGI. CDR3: CASSYGWGGGELFF. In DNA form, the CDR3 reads TGTGCCAGCAGTTACGGTTGGGGGGGCGGGGAGCTGTTTTTT.

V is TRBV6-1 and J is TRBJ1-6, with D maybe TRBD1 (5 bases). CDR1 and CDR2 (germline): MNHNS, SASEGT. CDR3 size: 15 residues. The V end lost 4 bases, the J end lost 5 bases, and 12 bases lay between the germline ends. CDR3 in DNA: TGTGCCAGCAGTGTACTGGGGGGTAATAATTCACCCCTCCACTTT. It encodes CASSVLGGNNSPLHF.

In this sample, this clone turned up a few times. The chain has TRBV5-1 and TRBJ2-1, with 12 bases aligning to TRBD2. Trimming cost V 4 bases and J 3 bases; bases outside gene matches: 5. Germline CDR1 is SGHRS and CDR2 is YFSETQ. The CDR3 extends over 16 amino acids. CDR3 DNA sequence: TGCGCCAGCAGCCCAAGGACTAGCGGGAACTACAATGAGCAGTTCTTC. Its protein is CASSPRTSGNYNEQFF.

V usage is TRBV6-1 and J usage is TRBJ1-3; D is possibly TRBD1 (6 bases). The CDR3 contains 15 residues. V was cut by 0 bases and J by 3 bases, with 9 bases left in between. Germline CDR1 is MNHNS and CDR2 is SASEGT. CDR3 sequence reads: CASSEAGTSGNTIYF. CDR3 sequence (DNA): TGTGCCAGCAGTGAAGCGGGGACAAGTGGAAACACCATATATTTT.